This passage covers 27 T cell receptor beta chains from one sample sequenced in a study of CD8 T cells in ankylosing spondylitis. Which antigens these TCRs recognize remains unknown. Study findings and constraints: What appeared characteristic of ankylosing spondylitis blood was a TCR beta motif of several highly homologous variants.

TCRdb itself ran the 5' RACE reads through MiXCR, one entry per CDR3 protein. The sample has 750,000 to 850,000 distinct CDR3 sequences, 10% to 15% seen once. The sample consisted of blood, either unsorted or a sorted T cell fraction (not recorded which). The receptor set was obtained from a male donor with ankylosing spondylitis.

This clonotype has at least ten counts. This chain connects TRBV7-9 to TRBJ1-1, with 9 bases matching TRBD1. CDR3 length: 16 residues. The V segment lost 5 bases and the J segment 3 bases; nucleotides outside the gene matches: 10. Germline V gene lookup returns CDR1 SEHNR and CDR2 FQNEAQ (reference sequence). CDR3 in amino acids: CASSRRRTGAHTEAFF. The CDR3 nucleotides are TGTGCCAGCAGCCGCCGACGGACAGGGGCGCACACTGAAGCTTTCTTT.

In this sample, this clonotype turned up a few times. The chain uses TRBV20-1 and TRBJ2-1, with 7 bases that match TRBD2. The CDR3 loop spans 14 amino acids. The germline gives CDR1 DFQATT, CDR2 SNEGSKA (reference sequence). J lost 4 bases, V lost 6 bases, and 9 bases had no gene match. CDR3 DNA: TGCAGTGCCCCTTGGCGGGGGTCTTACAATGAGCAGTTCTTC. Protein sequence: CSAPWRGSYNEQFF.

The rearrangement links TRBV15 to TRBJ2-7, with D perhaps TRBD2 (5 bases). CDR1 is LNHNV, CDR2 YYDKDF, per germline (reference sequence). The V end lost 0 bases, the J end lost 4 bases, and 10 bases lay between the germline ends. CDR3 length equals 14 residues. The CDR3 region has the DNA TGTGCCACCAGCAGAGATAGGACTCTTTACGAGCAGTACTTC. Translation: CATSRDRTLYEQYF.

This clonotype occurred many times. The chain has TRBV5-6 and TRBJ1-4, with D tentatively TRBD1 (6 bases). Germline CDR1 SGHDT, CDR2 YYEEEE. The CDR3 spans 14 residues. V was pared by 4 bases and J by 3 bases, with 10 bases between. CDR3 sequence: CASSLTGANEKLFF. Here the CDR3 DNA reads TGTGCCAGCAGCCTGACAGGAGCTAATGAAAAACTGTTTTTT.

This clonotype was counted between two and nine times. The chain joins TRBV24-1 to TRBJ2-1; D gene ambiguous. The CDR3 length is 14 residues. Germline assignment: CDR1 KGHDR and CDR2 SFDVKD. Trimming pared 4 bases from V and 8 bases from J, leaving 14 bases between. The CDR3 reads CATSDPTRWDEQFF. Written as DNA, the CDR3 is TGTGCCACCAGTGACCCGACCCGTTGGGATGAGCAGTTCTTC.

Worth noting for this clonotype: Compared with germline, one end of the junction differs, possibly owing to a read error. V is TRBV12-3 or TRBV12-4 and J is TRBJ2-1; D possibly corresponds to TRBD1 (6 bases). CDR3 length equals 14 residues. CDR3 nucleotide sequence: TGTGCCAGCACCTTAAGGACAGACTACAATGATCAGTTCTTC. Translating it yields CASTLRTDYNDQFF.

This clonotype was seen repeatedly, ten times or more. This chain uses TRBV29-1 with TRBJ2-5; 7 bases agree with TRBD2. Per germline, CDR1 SQVTM and CDR2 ANQGSEA. Trimming removed 4 bases from V and 1 base from J; junction bases left unmatched: 6. This CDR3 spans 14 amino acids. DNA for the CDR3: TGCAGCGTTGTATCCGGGGGGACCCAAGAGACCCAGTACTTC. Translated: CSVVSGGTQETQYF.

The chain couples TRBV20-1 to TRBJ2-2; D is undetermined. V lost 7 bases and J lost 6, with 12 bases in between. The CDR3 has 12 amino acids. Germline CDR1 and CDR2: DFQATT and SNEGSKA (reference sequence). CDR3 region: CSGAGAPGELFF. As DNA, the CDR3 is TGCAGTGGGGCAGGAGCTCCCGGGGAGCTGTTTTTT.

J is TRBJ2-6 and V is TRBV12-3 or TRBV12-4; 7 bases are a match to TRBD2. This CDR3 is 15 amino acids long. V trimming: 11 bases; J trimming: 2 bases; junction bases outside the gene matches: 9. The CDR3 sequence: CASGGRGPGANVLTF. Written as DNA, the CDR3 is TGTGCCTCGGGGGGACGAGGGCCTGGGGCCAACGTCCTGACTTTC.

This clonotype was counted between two and nine times. V and J are TRBV5-6 and TRBJ2-2; D unresolved. The CDR3 length is 15 residues. V was pared by 0 bases and J by 5 bases, with 11 bases between. Germline V gives CDR1 SGHDT, CDR2 YYEEEE. This CDR3 is CASSLGVSRTGELFF. The DNA of the CDR3 is TGTGCCAGCAGCTTGGGGGTGAGTCGGACCGGGGAGCTGTTTTTT.

V and J are TRBV7-9 and TRBJ1-4, with D maybe TRBD1 (6 bases). Per germline, CDR1 SEHNR and CDR2 FQNEAQ (reference sequence). Trimming cost V 2 bases and J 7 bases, with 11 bases left between them. The CDR3 spans 14 residues. CDR3 region: CASSLRSGAEKLFF. The CDR3 DNA reads TGTGCCAGCAGCTTAAGGTCAGGGGCTGAAAAACTGTTTTTT.

The chain combines TRBV9 with TRBJ1-2; D is perhaps TRBD1 (6 bases). CDR3 size: 14 residues. Germline assignment: CDR1 SGDLS and CDR2 YYNGEE. V was shortened by 4 bases and J by 2 bases, with 12 bases between the two germline ends. The CDR3 protein is CASSKQGSNYGYTF. CDR3 bases: TGTGCCAGCAGCAAACAGGGTTCGAACTATGGCTACACCTTC. Based on the CDR3 plus reference TRBV9 and TRBJ1-2, the full variable domain is DSGVTQTPKHLITATGQRVTLRCSPRSGDLSVYWYQQSLDQGLQFLIQYYNGEERAKGNILERFSAQQFPDLHSELNLSSLELGDSALYFCASSKQGSNYGYTFGSGTRLTVV.

V is TRBV28 and J is TRBJ2-5; TRBD1 might be the D (6 bases). Trimming pared 5 bases from V and 3 bases from J, leaving 16 bases between. CDR1 is MDHEN and CDR2 is SYDVKM in the germline V gene. CDR3 length: 15 residues. CDR3 residues: CASSPHGAGEETQYF. The CDR3 DNA sequence: TGTGCCAGCAGTCCCCATGGGGCAGGGGAAGAGACCCAGTACTTC.

The CDR3 sequence is CCAIPFFPSGGVYEQYF. DNA for the CDR3: TGCTGCGCTATTCCCTTCTTTCCTAGCGGGGGGGTTTACGAGCAGTACTTC. This chain connects TRBV20-1 to TRBJ2-7, with 12 bases fitting TRBD2. The CDR3 is made up of 17 amino acids. The germline V gene has CDR1 DFQATT and CDR2 SNEGSKA (reference sequence).

This clonotype was counted a few times. J is TRBJ2-7 and V is TRBV7-2; unclear D gene. With 4 bases removed from V and 7 bases from J, the gap between germline ends came to 14 bases. The CDR3 totals 13 residues. Germline V gene data show CDR1 as SGHTA and CDR2 as FQGNSA. The CDR3 protein is CASSSQPTAEQYF. As DNA, the CDR3 is TGTGCCAGCAGCTCACAACCCACAGCAGAGCAGTACTTC.

This clonotype was seen a handful of times. V is TRBV4-3 and J is TRBJ2-1, with 11 bases identical to TRBD2. Germline V gene sequence: CDR1 LGHNA, CDR2 YSLEER. The CDR3 totals 17 residues. Trimming at V came to 0 bases and at J to 3 bases, leaving 4 bases not matched to a gene. The chain's CDR3 is CASSQETTSGIYNEQFF. The CDR3 coding sequence is TGCGCCAGCAGCCAAGAAACGACTAGCGGGATCTACAATGAGCAGTTCTTC.

V and J are TRBV12-3 or TRBV12-4 and TRBJ2-2, with D possibly matching TRBD1 (6 bases). The V gene lost 5 bases and the J gene lost 0 bases, with 10 bases spanning the gap. CDR3 size: 15 residues. The CDR3 bases are TGTGCCAGCAGTCGAGGGGGATCGAACACCGGGGAGCTGTTTTTT. It encodes CASSRGGSNTGELFF.

The gene calls are TRBV9 and TRBJ2-2; the match to TRBD1 covers 8 bases. J gave up 5 bases and V 1 base, and 4 bases lay outside the gene matches. The germline CDR1 and CDR2 sequences are SGDLS and YYNGEE. CDR3 length: 15 amino acids. This CDR3 is CASSVRTGQTGELFF. The CDR3 region has the DNA TGTGCCAGCAGCGTAAGGACAGGGCAAACCGGGGAGCTGTTTTTT.

This clonotype was seen more than once but under ten times. The V call is TRBV6-1, the J call TRBJ1-2; 7 bases agree with TRBD1. V shed 5 bases, J shed 4 bases, and the junction held 7 bases outside the gene matches. In germline, CDR1 is MNHNS, CDR2 SASEGT. The CDR3 sequence is 14 residues long. CDR3 amino acids: CASSRQGGGYGYTF. CDR3 sequence (DNA): TGTGCCAGCAGTCGACAGGGCGGAGGCTATGGCTACACCTTC.

This clonotype came up many times. V gene TRBV12-3 or TRBV12-4 combines with J gene TRBJ2-7; TRBD1 matches 8 bases. V was clipped by 5 bases and J by 2 bases; unmatched bases: 8. The CDR3 totals 15 residues. The CDR3 spells CASSPLTGEAYEQYF. The CDR3 nucleotides are TGTGCCAGCAGTCCGTTGACAGGGGAAGCCTACGAGCAGTACTTC.

This clonotype was counted at least ten times. The V call is TRBV6-1, the J call TRBJ1-6, with D perhaps TRBD1 (5 bases). The CDR3 has 14 amino acids. V was clipped by 4 bases and J by 4 bases, with 8 bases between them. Per the germline V gene, CDR1 is MNHNS and CDR2 is SASEGT. The CDR3 sequence: CASSAGPYNSPLHF. The DNA for the CDR3 is TGTGCCAGCAGTGCGGGACCGTATAATTCACCCCTCCACTTT.

This clonotype showed up just a few times. The V gene is TRBV29-1, the J gene TRBJ1-2; 7 bases are a match to TRBD1. Germline V gene lookup returns CDR1 SQVTM and CDR2 ANQGSEA. Trimming at V came to 1 base and at J to 2 bases, leaving 1 base not matched to a gene. This CDR3 contains 13 residues. CDR3 sequence (DNA): TGCAGCGTTGAAGGGGACAGAAACTATGGCTACACCTTC. This codes for CSVEGDRNYGYTF.

This chain uses TRBV20-1 with TRBJ2-7; no definite D call. Germline CDR1 is DFQATT and CDR2 is SNEGSKA (reference sequence). V was shortened by 4 bases and J by 2 bases, with 12 bases between the two germline ends. The CDR3 covers 13 residues. Here the CDR3 DNA reads TGCAGTGCTACCGATACGGTGGCCTACGAGCAGTACTTC. Amino acid sequence: CSATDTVAYEQYF.

The chain carries TRBV6-2 or TRBV6-3 and TRBJ2-2; no definite D call. The CDR3 runs 14 residues. The V and J ends lost 4 bases and 1 base respectively, with 7 bases between them. Germline V gene data show CDR1 as MNHEY and CDR2 as SVGEGT. CDR3 nucleotides: TGTGCCAGCAGTTGGAGAGGGAACACCGGGGAGCTGTTTTTT. Translating gives CASSWRGNTGELFF.

This clonotype turned up a few times. The chain recombines TRBV14 with TRBJ2-7; TRBD1 might be the D (5 bases). Germline-derived CDR1 and CDR2 are SGHDN and FVKESK. The CDR3 is 13 residues long. The V end lost 5 bases, the J end lost 2 bases, and 10 bases lay between the germline ends. The DNA for the CDR3 is TGTGCCAGCAGCGTTGTCAGGGCCTACGAGCAGTACTTC. This encodes CASSVVRAYEQYF.

This clonotype was observed a few times. V is TRBV29-1 and J is TRBJ1-2, with 7 bases fitting TRBD1. The V gene end was trimmed by 5 bases and the J gene end by 3 bases; junction bases not matched to a gene: 9. The length of the CDR3 is 14 residues. From germline, CDR1 is SQVTM and CDR2 ANQGSEA. CDR3 region: CSVKTGAGDYGYTF. In DNA, the CDR3 is TGCAGCGTTAAAACAGGGGCAGGAGACTATGGCTACACCTTC.

This clonotype has more than one count but fewer than ten. The gene calls are TRBV28 and TRBJ2-5; 7 bases align to TRBD1. Germline V gene data show CDR1 as MDHEN and CDR2 as SYDVKM. V dropped 2 bases and J dropped 5; count of bases not matched to a gene: 17. The CDR3 extends over 18 amino acids. The CDR3 is CASSLSAGTALQLETQYF. In nucleotides, the CDR3 is TGTGCCAGCAGTTTAAGCGCCGGGACAGCACTCCAACTGGAGACCCAGTACTTC.